This TCR beta chain was captured in a study of blood T cell repertoires in COVID-19. Unmatched junction bases numbered 14, after V lost 3 bases and J lost 0 bases. Germline V lookup: CDR1 MNHEY, CDR2 SMNVEV (reference sequence). CDR3 length: 19 residues. The protocol was immunoSEQ multiplex PCR, while the TCRdb copy is restricted to in-frame clones and leaves out a portion. The data contain some 69,000 clones, roughly 82% of them singletons. Sequencing was done on a sample of peripheral blood. This clonotype originated in a woman in her fifties or sixties with acute or convalescent COVID-19. V and J are TRBV27 and TRBJ1-5, with 7 bases lining up with TRBD1. CDR3 DNA: TGTGCCAGCAGTTTGACCCGCGGGACAGCCCAGGGTAGCAATCAGCCCCAGCATTTT. Its protein is CASSLTRGTAQGSNQPQHF.